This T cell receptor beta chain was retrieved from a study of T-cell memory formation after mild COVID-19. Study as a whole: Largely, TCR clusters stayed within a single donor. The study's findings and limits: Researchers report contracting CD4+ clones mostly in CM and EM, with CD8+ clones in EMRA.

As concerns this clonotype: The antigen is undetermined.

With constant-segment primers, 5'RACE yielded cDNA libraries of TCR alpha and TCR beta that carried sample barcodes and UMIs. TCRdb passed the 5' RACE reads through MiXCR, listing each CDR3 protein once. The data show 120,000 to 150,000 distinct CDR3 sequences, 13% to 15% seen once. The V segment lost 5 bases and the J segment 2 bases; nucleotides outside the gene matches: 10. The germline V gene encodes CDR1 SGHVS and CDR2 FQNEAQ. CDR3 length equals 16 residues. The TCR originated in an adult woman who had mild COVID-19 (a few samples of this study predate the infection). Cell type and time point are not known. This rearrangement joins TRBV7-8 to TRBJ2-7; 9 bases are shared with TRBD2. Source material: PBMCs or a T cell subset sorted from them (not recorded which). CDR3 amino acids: CASSPEGLAYPYEQYF. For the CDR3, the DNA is TGTGCCAGCAGCCCCGAAGGACTAGCGTATCCCTACGAGCAGTACTTC.